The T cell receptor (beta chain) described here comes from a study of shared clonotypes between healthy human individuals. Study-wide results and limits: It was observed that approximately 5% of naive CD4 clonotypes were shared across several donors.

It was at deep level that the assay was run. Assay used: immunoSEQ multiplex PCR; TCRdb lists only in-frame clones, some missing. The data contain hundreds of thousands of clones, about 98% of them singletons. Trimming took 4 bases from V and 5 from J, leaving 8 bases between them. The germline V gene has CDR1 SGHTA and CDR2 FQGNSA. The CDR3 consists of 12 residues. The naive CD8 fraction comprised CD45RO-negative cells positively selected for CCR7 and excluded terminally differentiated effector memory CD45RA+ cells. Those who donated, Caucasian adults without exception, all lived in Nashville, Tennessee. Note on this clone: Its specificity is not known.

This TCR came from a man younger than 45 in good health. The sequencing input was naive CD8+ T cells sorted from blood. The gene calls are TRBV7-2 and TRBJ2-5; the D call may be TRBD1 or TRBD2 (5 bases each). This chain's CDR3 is CASSYRGETQYF. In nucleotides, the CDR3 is TGTGCCAGCAGCTACCGGGGCGAGACCCAGTACTTC. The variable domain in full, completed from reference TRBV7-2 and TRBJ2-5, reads GAGVSQSPSNKVTEKGKDVELRCDPISGHTALYWYRQSLGQGLEFLIYFQGNSAPDKSGLPSDRFSAERTGGSVSTLTIQRTQQEDSAVYLCASSYRGETQYFGPGTRLLVL.